This TCR beta chain stems from a study of shared clonotypes between healthy human individuals. The CDR3 covers 13 residues. Germline V gives CDR1 SGHTA, CDR2 FQGNSA. With 4 bases removed from V and 4 bases from J, the gap between germline ends came to 11 bases. The protocol was immunoSEQ multiplex PCR, while the TCRdb copy is restricted to in-frame clones and leaves out a portion. The sample yields 2,100,000 or so clones, approximately 94% seen once. Worth noting for this clone: At the DNA level, this CDR3 is encoded by other sequences in the same sample as well.

The sample consisted of naive CD4+ T cells sorted from blood. Subset specified: CD45RA+ positively selected. The chain is built from TRBV7-2 and TRBJ2-7; TRBD1 or TRBD2 may be the D gene (6 bases each). This sequence was found in a man aged 18 to 30 in good health. The CDR3 reads CASSSRGGYEQYF. CDR3 sequence (DNA): TGTGCCAGCAGCTCCCGAGGGGGGTACGAGCAGTACTTC.